This TCR beta chain was observed in a study of T cell responses to AZD1222 COVID-19 vaccine. In the study overall: Some second doses came at about 4 weeks and others at about 12 weeks; these were pooled.

There are a few counts of this clone. The antigen is unknown. Study observations and caveats: Reportedly, nearly half the spike-specific TCRs target unmutated variant regions. Seropositive status at baseline applied to only 5 to 7 AZD1222 recipients. Vaccine-associated CD4 TCRs spanned spike, dominant at 160-218 and 743-854.

TCRdb's table, derived via immunoSEQ multiplex PCR, lists solely in-frame clones and lacks some. The sample yields roughly 120,000 clones, about nine tenths seen once. Germline V gene data show CDR1 as SNHLY and CDR2 as FYNNEI. V lost 7 bases, J lost 3 bases, and 13 bases lay in between. The CDR3 sequence is 14 residues long. The J gene is TRBJ1-5, the V gene TRBV2, with D hard to call. This sample comprised peripheral blood, obtained on day 0 of AZD1222 vaccination. The TCR sequence derives from an adult in good health. CDR3 coding DNA: TGTGCCAGCAACCCGGGCCGGGACAATCAGCCCCAGCATTTT. Translating it yields CASNPGRDNQPQHF.